These T cell receptor beta chains were read from a single sample in a study of PD-1 blockade in classical Hodgkin lymphoma. The table came from immunoSEQ multiplex PCR; TCRdb's copy has only in-frame clones and leaves some out. This table has over 15,000 clones, approximately 81% appearing once. The sample consisted of CD4+ T cells from blood, taken before the fourth cycle of nivolumab. These TCRs come from a human donor with classical Hodgkin lymphoma. Each CDR3 is given with its conserved first and last residue. The D gene is left open where the match is weak. The size field is filled for only some rows; it gives once, few, many or a size class.

TRBD1 | NA | TRBJ1-5 | TRBV7-2 | CASSLGQGEPQHF | TGTGCCAGCAGCTTAGGACAGGGCGAGCCCCAGCATTTT
TRBD1 | NA | TRBJ1-1 | TRBV25-1 | CASTAPGTATEAFF | TGTGCCAGCACCGCCCCCGGGACAGCCACTGAAGCTTTCTTT
TRBD1 | NA | TRBJ2-3 | TRBV5-4 | CASSSGGGSTDTQYF | TGTGCCAGCAGCTCAGGGGGTGGAAGCACAGATACGCAGTATTTT
TRBD2 | NA | TRBJ2-3 | TRBV19 | CASKLAGGPTDTQYF | TGTGCCAGTAAACTAGCGGGAGGCCCCACAGATACGCAGTATTTT
NA | NA | TRBJ2-3 | TRBV10-2 | CATSSSSDTQYF | TGCGCCACCAGTAGCTCCTCAGATACGCAGTATTTT
NA | NA | TRBJ1-2 | TRBV18 | CASSPLDRHNYGYTF | TGTGCCAGCTCACCTTTGGACAGACATAACTATGGCTACACCTTC
NA | NA | TRBJ2-1 | TRBV19 | CASQLGRLEYNEQFF | TGTGCCTCCCAACTAGGCCGTCTCGAATACAATGAGCAGTTCTTC
NA | few | TRBJ1-5 | TRBV4-1 | CASSQAEEWSNQPQHF | TGCGCCAGCAGCCAAGCCGAGGAATGGAGCAATCAGCCCCAGCATTTT
NA | few | TRBJ1-2 | TRBV19 | CASQGAGPSYGYTF | TGTGCCAGCCAGGGCGCAGGCCCTAGCTATGGCTACACCTTC
NA | once | TRBJ1-4 | TRBV6-1 | CASSALRQAPREKLFF | TGTGCCAGCAGTGCCCTCCGACAGGCCCCAAGAGAAAAACTGTTTTTT
NA | NA | TRBJ1-5 | TRBV19 | CASSIDPRGGTLPQHF | TGTGCCAGTAGTATAGATCCGAGGGGTGGCACTTTACCCCAGCATTTT
TRBD1 | NA | TRBJ1-2 | TRBV5-6 | CASSPTGQGFNYGYTF | TGTGCCAGCAGCCCTACTGGACAGGGTTTTAACTATGGCTACACCTTC
NA | NA | TRBJ2-4 | TRBV19 | CASSIRVAALHQIQYF | TGTGCCAGTAGTATTAGGGTAGCGGCGCTTCATCAAATTCAGTACTTC
NA | NA | TRBJ2-5 | TRBV10-2 | CASSAGTETQYF | TGCGCCAGCTCGGCGGGTACGGAGACCCAGTACTTC
NA | NA | TRBJ2-3 | TRBV7-9 | CASSTTDTQYF | TGTGCCAGCAGCACCACAGATACGCAGTATTTT
TRBD2 | NA | TRBJ2-1 | TRBV7-2 | CASSEWTSGSRGEQFF | TGTGCCAGCAGTGAATGGACTAGCGGGAGTCGGGGTGAGCAGTTCTTC
NA | NA | TRBJ1-1 | TRBV29-1 | CSVPIGGENRVRTEAFF | TGCAGCGTTCCGATAGGGGGTGAGAACAGGGTGAGAACTGAAGCTTTCTTT
TRBD2 | once | TRBJ2-1 | TRBV6-5 | CASRTTSVVNEQFF | TGTGCCAGCAGGACGACTAGCGTAGTCAATGAGCAGTTCTTC
TRBD2 | NA | TRBJ2-2 | TRBV15 | CATSPGLAGGPAGTGELFF | TGTGCCACCAGCCCCGGACTAGCGGGGGGGCCGGCTGGAACCGGGGAGCTGTTTTTT
NA | few | TRBJ1-2 | TRBV28 | CASLAGSYTF | TGTGCCAGCCTGGCAGGGAGTTACACCTTC
TRBD2 | NA | TRBJ2-1 | TRBV19 | CASSPRLAGAHEQFF | TGTGCCAGTAGTCCCAGACTAGCGGGAGCGCATGAGCAGTTCTTC
NA | NA | TRBJ2-7 | TRBV2 | CASSGDPSYEQYF | TGTGCCAGCAGTGGCGACCCCTCCTACGAGCAGTACTTC
NA | NA | TRBJ1-6 | TRBV11-3 | CASSSGLWCSYNSPLHF | TGTGCCAGCAGCTCGGGACTTTGGTGCTCCTATAATTCACCCCTCCACTTT
TRBD1 | NA | TRBJ1-1 | TRBV7-9 | CASSSRPGQAMNTEAFF | TGTGCCAGCAGCAGCCGCCCGGGACAGGCAATGAACACTGAAGCTTTCTTT
NA | NA | TRBJ1-6 | TRBV5-1 | CASSLLTSGRANSPLHF | TGCGCCAGCAGCTTGTTGACCTCTGGCAGGGCGAATTCACCCCTCCACTTT
NA | NA | TRBJ1-3 | TRBV9 | CASSVESGGGNTIYF | TGTGCCAGCAGCGTAGAATCTGGGGGGGGAAACACCATATATTTT
NA | NA | TRBJ2-7 | TRBV7-2 | CASSLGWESREQYF | TGTGCCAGCAGCTTGGGTTGGGAGTCGCGCGAGCAGTACTTC
NA | NA | TRBJ2-2 | TRBV11-3 | CASSLGLVDTGELFF | TGTGCCAGCAGCTTAGGGCTGGTGGACACCGGGGAGCTGTTTTTT
TRBD2 | NA | TRBJ2-3 | TRBV5-6 | CASSPRLSGGTTQYF | TGTGCCAGCAGCCCCCGTCTTAGCGGGGGTACTACGCAGTATTTT
TRBD2 | NA | TRBJ2-3 | TRBV5-1 | CASSLFAGVLDTQYF | TGCGCCAGCAGCTTGTTTGCGGGAGTCCTCGATACGCAGTATTTT
NA | NA | TRBJ2-3 | TRBV19 | CASAQRGGPNTQYF | TGTGCCAGTGCCCAGAGAGGGGGGCCGAATACGCAGTATTTT
NA | NA | TRBJ1-1 | TRBV18 | CASSPLGSPEAFF | TGTGCCAGCTCACCTCTGGGCAGTCCTGAAGCTTTCTTT
NA | NA | TRBJ1-2 | TRBV30 | CAWSRLLDRGLNGYTF | TGTGCCTGGAGTAGGCTACTCGATCGGGGGTTGAATGGCTACACCTTC
NA | NA | TRBJ1-3 | TRBV18 | CASSSDMRAGNTIYF | TGTGCCAGCTCATCGGACATGCGGGCCGGAAACACCATATATTTT
TRBD1 | NA | TRBJ1-2 | TRBV7-2 | CASSLGQGSGYGYTF | TGTGCCAGCAGTTTGGGACAGGGGAGTGGCTATGGCTACACCTTC
TRBD1 | NA | TRBJ2-7 | TRBV30 | CAWSNYRGRSSGDSYEQYF | TGTGCCTGGAGTAACTACAGGGGGCGCTCGAGCGGGGACTCCTACGAGCAGTACTTC
NA | NA | TRBJ1-3 | TRBV18 | CASSDSEARSGNTIYF | TGTGCCAGCTCAGATTCGGAGGCCCGCTCTGGAAACACCATATATTTT
NA | NA | TRBJ2-5 | TRBV5-1 | CASSRTVGAGETQYF | TGCGCCAGCAGCCGAACCGTGGGGGCGGGGGAGACCCAGTACTTC
NA | NA | TRBJ2-7 | TRBV12-5 | CASGLVQVSYEQYF | TGTGCTAGTGGTTTGGTACAGGTCTCCTACGAGCAGTACTTC
NA | NA | TRBJ1-2 | TRBV20-1 | CSARVLRFYTF | TGCAGTGCTAGAGTTCTCCGCTTCTACACCTTC
TRBD2 | NA | TRBJ2-3 | TRBV5-1 | CASREIAGAGVNTQYF | TGCGCCAGCAGAGAAATAGCGGGCGCGGGCGTGAATACGCAGTATTTT
TRBD2 | NA | TRBJ2-7 | TRBV4-1 | CASSQGTSGYEQYF | TGCGCCAGCAGCCAAGGGACTAGCGGCTACGAGCAGTACTTC
NA | NA | TRBJ1-1 | TRBV7-6 | CASSLAGGPNTEAFF | TGTGCCAGCAGCTTAGCGGGGGGACCGAACACTGAAGCTTTCTTT
TRBD2 | NA | TRBJ2-1 | TRBV5-1 | CASSPLVGSGSSYNEQFF | TGCGCCAGCAGCCCATTGGTTGGGAGCGGGAGCTCCTACAATGAGCAGTTCTTC
TRBD2 | NA | TRBJ2-1 | TRBV5-1 | CASSLLSGSKGEQFF | TGCGCCAGCAGCTTGCTGAGCGGGAGTAAGGGTGAGCAGTTCTTC
NA | once | TRBJ1-5 | TRBV4-1 | CASSQVIAGTLNQPQHF | TGCGCCAGCAGCCAAGTCATAGCTGGGACCTTGAATCAGCCCCAGCATTTT
NA | NA | TRBJ1-5 | TRBV6-1 | CASGPGGGNQPQHF | TGTGCCAGCGGACCTGGTGGGGGCAATCAGCCCCAGCATTTT
TRBD2 | NA | TRBJ2-3 | TRBV27 | CASLLTSGTSDTQYF | TGTGCCAGCCTCTTAACTAGCGGTACTTCAGATACGCAGTATTTT
NA | NA | TRBJ2-4 | TRBV11-2 | CASSPLLSAAKNIQYF | TGTGCCAGCAGCCCTCTCTTGTCCGCGGCCAAAAACATTCAGTACTTC